Shown below are 20 T cell receptor beta chains from a single sample sequenced in a study of blood T cell repertoires in COVID-19. TCRdb's copy holds only in-frame clones and misses some; the assay was immunoSEQ multiplex PCR. This table holds about 200,000 clones, 85% found once. The sequenced sample consisted of PBMCs or T cells enriched from blood (not recorded which). Source of these receptors: a man in his forties or fifties who had recovered from COVID-19.

The gene calls are TRBV5-1 and TRBJ2-7, with D possibly being TRBD1 (5 bases). CDR1 is SGHRS, CDR2 YFSETQ, per germline. The CDR3 length is 17 residues. Trimming cost V 4 bases and J 1 base, with 21 bases left between them. CDR3: CASSPSVGAIMSYEQYF. In DNA, the CDR3 is TGCGCCAGCAGCCCCTCGGTTGGGGCAATAATGTCCTACGAGCAGTACTTC.

The chain employs TRBV5-1 and TRBJ2-7; D is possibly TRBD1 (6 bases). This CDR3 spans 13 amino acids. Trimming pared 6 bases from V and 0 bases from J, leaving 10 bases between. Germline V gives CDR1 SGHRS, CDR2 YFSETQ. CDR3 in amino acids: CASTGDNSYEQYF. CDR3 nucleotides: TGCGCCAGCACAGGGGATAACTCCTACGAGCAGTACTTC.

The chain recombines TRBV5-6 with TRBJ1-2, with TRBD1 matching 7 bases. This CDR3 comprises 14 residues. Germline V lookup: CDR1 SGHDT, CDR2 YYEEEE. Germline trimming cut 4 bases from V and 5 bases from J; bases unmatched to any gene: 8. The CDR3 sequence is CASSGTESFYGYTF. CDR3 in DNA: TGTGCCAGCAGCGGGACAGAGTCTTTTTATGGCTACACCTTC.

The genes are TRBV7-2 and TRBJ2-5; 8 bases are shared with TRBD2. CDR3 length: 15 amino acids. Germline V lookup: CDR1 SGHTA, CDR2 FQGNSA. Germline trimming cut 5 bases from V and 2 bases from J; bases unmatched to any gene: 7. The CDR3 loop reads CASSLGGGRQETQYF. The DNA for the CDR3 is TGTGCCAGCAGCCTAGGCGGCGGGAGGCAAGAGACCCAGTACTTC.

The V gene is TRBV19, the J gene TRBJ2-3; 13 bases fit TRBD2. The CDR3 spans 17 residues. Germline V gene sequence: CDR1 LNHDA, CDR2 SQIVND (reference sequence). After removal of 5 bases from V and 3 bases from J, the junction contained 8 bases not matched to a gene. CDR3 sequence reads: CASSPRLAGGGTDTQYF. CDR3 coding DNA: TGTGCCAGTAGTCCTAGACTAGCGGGAGGCGGGACAGATACGCAGTATTTT.

The chain employs TRBV5-5 and TRBJ2-1; 8 bases match TRBD1. CDR1 is SGHKS and CDR2 is YYEKEE in the germline V gene (reference sequence). The CDR3 is made up of 12 amino acids. Germline trimming cut 4 bases from V and 15 bases from J; bases unmatched to any gene: 9. CDR3 nucleotide sequence: TGTGCCAGCAGCCTTCGGTTAGACAGGGGGTTCTTC. Its protein product is CASSLRLDRGFF.

The chain combines TRBV12-5 with TRBJ2-7; tentatively, D is TRBD1 (5 bases). CDR1 LGHNT and CDR2 FRNRAP come from the germline V gene. The CDR3 is 16 amino acids. Deletions cut 0 bases from V and 4 bases from J, with 16 bases between. CDR3 DNA: TGTGCTAGTGGTTTGGTATTGGGGCAGTTTCGTTACGAGCAGTACTTC. It translates to CASGLVLGQFRYEQYF. Full variable domain (outside the CDR3, taken from reference TRBV12-5 and TRBJ2-7): DARVTQTPRHKVTEMGQEVTMRCQPILGHNTVFWYRQTMMQGLELLAYFRNRAPLDDSGMPKDRFSAEMPDATLATLKIQPSEPRDSAVYFCASGLVLGQFRYEQYFGPGTRLTVT.

The chain couples TRBV11-2 to TRBJ1-2; D not certain. This CDR3 contains 16 residues. Germline V gene lookup returns CDR1 SGHAT and CDR2 FQNNGV. V lost 5 bases and J 3 bases, leaving 19 bases between the germline ends. CDR3 coding DNA: TGTGCCAGCAGCCCCCCCCGAGATCCCCCCCACTATGGCTACACCTTC. Amino acids: CASSPPRDPPHYGYTF.

The chain has TRBV5-8 and TRBJ1-2, with 9 bases aligning to TRBD1. V shed 2 bases and J 3 bases; nucleotides not matched to a gene: 2. Germline V CDR1 and CDR2: SGHTS, YDEGEE. The CDR3 covers 14 residues. The CDR3, as DNA: TGTGCCAGCAGCTTACAGGGGGCTGACTATGGCTACACCTTC. Its translation: CASSLQGADYGYTF. Full variable domain (missing parts from reference TRBV5-8 and TRBJ1-2): EAGVTQSPTHLIKTRGQQATLRCSPISGHTSVYWYQQALGLGLQFLLWYDEGEERNRGNFPPRFSGRQFPNYSSELNVNALELEDSALYLCASSLQGADYGYTFGSGTRLTVV.

J is TRBJ1-1 and V is TRBV18; D gene ambiguous. Germline V lookup: CDR1 KGHSH, CDR2 LQKENI. This CDR3 comprises 15 residues. V was cut by 5 bases and J by 4 bases, with 17 bases left in between. This chain's CDR3 is CASSATAVRGTEAFF. In nucleotides, the CDR3 is TGTGCCAGCTCAGCGACCGCGGTACGGGGCACTGAAGCTTTCTTT.

This sequence joins TRBV7-2 and TRBJ2-3; 8 nucleotides agree with TRBD2. Trimming cost V 2 bases and J 3 bases; bases outside gene matches: 4. CDR3 length equals 15 residues. Germline assignment: CDR1 SGHTA and CDR2 FQGNSA. Written as DNA, the CDR3 is TGTGCCAGCAGCTTAAGGGGACTAGTAACAGATACGCAGTATTTT. Amino acid sequence: CASSLRGLVTDTQYF. Filled out from reference TRBV7-2 and TRBJ2-3, the complete variable domain reads GAGVSQSPSNKVTEKGKDVELRCDPISGHTALYWYRQSLGQGLEFLIYFQGNSAPDKSGLPSDRFSAERTGGSVSTLTIQRTQQEDSAVYLCASSLRGLVTDTQYFGPGTRLTVL.

CDR3 coding DNA: TGCGCCAGCAGCCCGAGGGGGCACCAAGGCGGCTACACCTTC. Residues: CASSPRGHQGGYTF. The V and J genes are TRBV4-3 and TRBJ1-2; 7 bases agree with TRBD1. Trimming cost V 4 bases and J 8 bases; bases outside gene matches: 10. The length of the CDR3 is 14 residues. Germline values: CDR1 LGHNA, CDR2 YSLEER.

This clone was counted only a few times. The chain links TRBV10-2 to TRBJ2-3; D may be TRBD1 (6 bases). V dropped 0 bases and J dropped 3 bases, with 7 bases sitting between them. This CDR3 comprises 14 residues. CDR1 WSHSY and CDR2 SAAADI come from the germline V gene. In nucleotides, the CDR3 is TGCGCCAGCAGTGAGTCGGGGGCGACAGATACGCAGTATTTT. It encodes CASSESGATDTQYF.

V and J are TRBV4-1 and TRBJ2-1; D may be TRBD2 (6 bases). This CDR3 is 16 amino acids long. V was trimmed by 3 bases and J by 5 bases, leaving 17 bases between them. Germline-derived CDR1 and CDR2 are MGHRA and YSYEKL. CDR3: CASSHPGSGEDNEQFF. The CDR3 bases are TGCGCCAGCAGCCACCCAGGTAGCGGAGAAGACAATGAGCAGTTCTTC.

The chain recombines TRBV5-8 with TRBJ2-1; 9 positions match TRBD2. The junction had 8 bases not matched to a gene; V was cut back by 2 bases and J by 8 bases. Germline V lookup: CDR1 SGHTS, CDR2 YDEGEE. The CDR3 covers 15 residues. Written as DNA, the CDR3 is TGTGCCAGCAGCTTCCCCGGGACTAGCTTCGATGAGCAGTTCTTC. Its protein product is CASSFPGTSFDEQFF.

Regarding this clone: The sample holds other DNA sequences that translate to the same CDR3. The chain couples TRBV4-1 to TRBJ2-7; D gene uncertain. Trimming cost V 0 bases and J 7 bases, with 4 bases left between them. The CDR3 length is 11 residues. Germline-derived CDR1 and CDR2 are MGHRA and YSYEKL. CDR3: CASSQDSEQYF. For the CDR3, the DNA is TGCGCCAGCAGCCAAGATTCGGAGCAGTACTTC.

This chain joins TRBV28 and TRBJ1-1; 8 positions agree with TRBD1. Germline V lookup: CDR1 MDHEN, CDR2 SYDVKM. This CDR3 has 15 residues. Trimming took 2 bases from V and 5 from J; bases not matched to a gene: 7. DNA of the CDR3: TGTGCCAGCAGTTTAGGACAGGGTGAAGTTACTGAAGCTTTCTTT. As protein: CASSLGQGEVTEAFF.

CDR3 region: CASSLRGPNQPQHF. The CDR3 bases are TGTGCCAGCAGCTTGAGAGGGCCGAATCAGCCCCAGCATTTT. This sequence joins TRBV5-5 and TRBJ1-5; D not certain. CDR1 is SGHKS and CDR2 is YYEKEE in the germline V gene (reference sequence). Trimming took off 1 base at V and 4 bases at J, with 9 bases between the two ends. The CDR3 runs 14 residues.

The chain joins TRBV6-5 to TRBJ2-7, with 10 bases identical to TRBD1. With V trimmed by 2 bases and J by 0 bases, 1 base remained unmatched. This CDR3 region has 15 residues. The germline V gene has CDR1 MNHEY and CDR2 SVGAGI. The CDR3 DNA reads TGTGCCAGCAGTTACGGGACAGGGGTCTCCTACGAGCAGTACTTC. It translates to CASSYGTGVSYEQYF.

The chain recombines TRBV7-9 with TRBJ1-2, with TRBD1 identical over 8 bases. V gave up 5 bases and J gave up 7 bases; unmatched junction bases: 15. The CDR3 is 16 residues long. Germline CDR1 and CDR2: SEHNR and FQNEAQ (reference sequence). In DNA form, the CDR3 reads TGTGCCAGCAGCCCAGGACAGGGTACTAGTGCCGGTGGCTACACCTTC. Translated, it gives CASSPGQGTSAGGYTF.